Reported below is one TCR beta chain. These data originate in a study of cytomegalovirus exposure and HLA in healthy donors. The method was immunoSEQ multiplex PCR; TCRdb's version includes in-frame clones alone and lacks a portion of them. The data contain 35,000 to 55,000 clones, 93% of them singletons. V was cut by 0 bases and J by 8 bases, with 10 bases left in between. The V gene's germline CDR1 is SEHNR and CDR2 FQNEAQ (reference sequence). This CDR3 is built from 13 residues. The source of this sequence is a woman under 30 in good health and CMV-seronegative. Sample: PBMCs. The chain uses TRBV7-9 and TRBJ1-1; D is ambiguous. The CDR3 DNA follows: TGTGCCAGCAGCTTAGCGAGGCGAGGGGAAGCTTTCTTT. It specifies CASSLARRGEAFF.